This T cell receptor (beta chain) was sequenced during a study of CXCR3-negative and CXCR3-positive naive CD8 T cells. General study findings and limits: Comparison of naive subsets found surface CD5 to be comparable, and TCR strength was inferred on the basis of TRB CDR3 properties. Whereas both naive subsets had comparably high diversity, memory CD8+ cells had much lower diversity. The TRB CDR3s that CXCR3-positive naive cells carried were more hydrophobic than those of CXCR3-negative naive cells.

As for this clonotype: Its antigen is unknown.

Every CD8+ T cell subset underwent triplicate sorting at about 300,000 cells apiece. Cells classed as naive CD8+ T cells were CD45RO-CCR7+CD27+CD95-. All TRB cDNA libraries came from 5' RACE performed with UMI labels. Using the 5' RACE reads, TCRdb records one entry per CDR3 protein without DNA. The data show 150,000 or so distinct CDR3 sequences, and the top ten clones hold about 0.48%. The CDR3 length is 13 residues. Germline V lookup: CDR1 SQVTM, CDR2 ANQGSEA. The chain combines TRBV29-1 with TRBJ1-3. The receptor was isolated from a human donor in good health. Some clones in this sample may be carry-over from other donors' samples. Input material: naive CXCR3+ CD8+ T cells from blood. Subset: CD45RO-CCR7+CD27+CD95- naive CD8+ T cells expressing CXCR3 (TNR3+). CDR3 sequence reads: CSVEVSSGNTIYF.